Below, 8 T cell receptor beta chains from the same sample are listed, as sequenced in a study of tumor-infiltrating lymphocytes in primary liver carcinoma. A constant-region primer primed TCR beta cDNA synthesis from roughly 520 ng of total RNA. Modified slightly, ARM-PCR produced TCR beta libraries over three nested multiplex PCR rounds. Two initial PCR rounds of around 10 cycles each paired TRBV1-TRBV30 forward primers with a C-beta reverse primer. Each CDR3 protein is one row after TCRdb ran MiXCR on the multiplex PCR reads. The sample lists about 74,000 distinct CDR3 sequences; roughly 69% were seen once. Unsorted bulk tissue of roughly 18-32 mg yielded co-extracted RNA and DNA. The specimen was liver tumor tissue from sampling region 4. Subset meaning: tumor region T4, right-lateral pole. All receptors come from a man aged 35 to 55 with primary liver carcinoma and hepatitis B virus infection.

Notes on this clonotype: A much bigger clone sits one base away, suggesting this may be a read error. The chain employs TRBV28 and TRBJ2-1; D might be TRBD2 (7 bases). Germline V CDR1 and CDR2: MDHEN, SYDVKM. This CDR3 is 14 amino acids long. The CDR3 bases are TGTGTCAGCAGTTCCCCAGTCGGGGGGCGTGAGCAGTTCTTC. Translating it yields CVSSSPVGGREQFF.

In regard to this clonotype: Sequence at one end of the junction differs from germline and may be a read error. The V gene is TRBV6-5, the J gene TRBJ2-6, with 7 nucleotides matching TRBD1. This CDR3 has 16 residues. Germline lookup yields CDR1 MNHEY and CDR2 SVGAGI. CDR3 DNA: TGTGCCGGCAGTTACCTAAAGGGGGCCGGGACCAACGTCCTGACTTTC. Translated: CAGSYLKGAGTNVLTF.

This clonotype was seen many times. CDR3 in amino acids: CASSSRQGPQETQYF. CDR3 in DNA: TGTGCCAGCAGTTCCCGACAGGGACCCCAAGAGACCCAGTACTTC. The chain couples TRBV28 to TRBJ2-5, with 7 bases aligning to TRBD1. Unmatched junction bases numbered 6, after V lost 4 bases and J lost 1 base. From germline, CDR1 is MDHEN and CDR2 SYDVKM. The CDR3 sequence is 15 residues long.

This clonotype was detected many times. The chain carries TRBV6-9 and TRBJ2-2; D ambiguous. Trimming removed 6 bases at V and 5 bases at J, with 13 bases between. This CDR3 contains 14 residues. CDR1 and CDR2 (germline): MNHGY, SVAAGI. The CDR3: CASSPSDGTGELFF. In nucleotides, the CDR3 is TGTGCCAGCAGCCCGAGCGACGGGACCGGGGAGCTGTTTTTT.

The V and J genes are TRBV15 and TRBJ2-2; TRBD2 aligns across 12 bases. The J segment lost 5 bases and the V segment lost 1 base, leaving 8 bases of the junction unmatched. Germline assignment: CDR1 LNHNV and CDR2 YYDKDF (reference sequence). This CDR3 has 18 amino acids. CDR3: CATSRVLAGGPGTGELFF. DNA of the CDR3: TGTGCCACCAGCAGAGTTCTAGCGGGAGGGCCGGGAACCGGGGAGCTGTTTTTT. Using reference TRBV15 and TRBJ2-2 for the parts outside the CDR3, the full variable domain is DAMVIQNPRYQVTQFGKPVTLSCSQTLNHNVMYWYQQKSSQAPKLLFHYYDKDFNNEADTPDNFQSRRPNTSFCFLDIRSPGLGDTAMYLCATSRVLAGGPGTGELFFGEGSRLTVL.

With regard to this clonotype: Since the CDR3 does not end with the conserved phenylalanine or tryptophan, this likely comes from a read error. It is unclear where the CDR3 begins or ends on the DNA, so no DNA is shown, and the CDR3 is as TCRdb lists it. The chain is built from TRBV7-9 and TRBJ2-7; TRBD1 is the table's D call, not checked against the DNA. CDR1 is SEHNR and CDR2 is FQNEAQ in the germline V gene (reference sequence). From its first to its last residue, the CDR3 has 13 amino acids. The CDR3: CASTWGENYEEYL.

Concerning this clonotype itself: An end of the junction differs from the germline gene, which may be a read error. The J gene is TRBJ1-1, the V gene TRBV11-2; 10 nucleotides match TRBD1. The CDR3 loop spans 17 amino acids. The germline gives CDR1 SGHAT, CDR2 FQNNGV. The DNA for the CDR3 is TGCCCCAGCAGCCGAGTGGGGGGACAGGGGTTCGGCACTGAAGCTTTCTTT. This codes for CPSSRVGGQGFGTEAFF.

V is TRBV29-1 and J is TRBJ2-7, with D unresolved. Trimming removed 0 bases from V and 8 bases from J, with 20 bases in between. Germline-derived CDR1 and CDR2 are SQVTM and ANQGSEA. This CDR3 has 15 residues. For the CDR3, the DNA is TGCAGCGTTGAAGAACCCGGCAGGCTGACATACAAGCAGTACTTC. This encodes CSVEEPGRLTYKQYF.